This paragraph reports one T cell receptor (beta chain). Its target is unknown. Focal radiation was given together with CTLA-4 blockade (ipilimumab) to patients with chemo-refractory metastatic non-small-cell lung cancer. The sample originates from a study of radiotherapy plus CTLA-4 blockade in lung cancer. Study context: Disease control reached approximately 29%, with objective responses in over 15%. Findings and caveats of the study: In blood, tumor-derived TCR clones expanded after radiotherapy plus ipilimumab. Among reported predictors of response, early blood T cell clone dynamics with interferon-beta performed best.

The repertoire was sequenced with immunoSEQ multiplex PCR; TCRdb's copy has only in-frame clones and lacks some. This repertoire shows roughly 50,000 clones, approximately 79% found once; its top ten account for 2.5% to 4%. Germline values: CDR1 SGHRS, CDR2 YFSETQ. The CDR3 has 15 residues. The ends were cut back, 4 bases at V and 0 bases at J, with 8 bases in the middle. The sequence was collected from a human donor with non-small cell lung cancer who had a partial response to radiotherapy plus ipilimumab. The material sequenced was peripheral blood, taken from a patient treated with radiotherapy plus ipilimumab. J is TRBJ2-6 and V is TRBV5-1; D unresolved. The CDR3 bases are TGCGCCAGCAGCGCGATCATCTCTGGGGCCAACGTCCTGACTTTC. It translates to CASSAIISGANVLTF.